These T cell receptor beta chains were read from a single sample in a study of blood T cells in healthy people across ages. TCRdb reanalysed the 5' RACE reads using MiXCR and keeps one entry per CDR3 protein. The profile covers roughly 1.5 million distinct CDR3 sequences, with about 42% appearing a single time and around 4% taken by the ten largest. Sequenced: blood. The receptors come from a woman between 18 and 29 years old in good health. CDR3s include the opening cysteine and the closing phenylalanine or tryptophan. D genes are given only for firm matches. The listing skips clone size in some rows; elsewhere it reads once, few, many or a size class.

V: TRBV24-1
size: once
J: TRBJ2-7
D: TRBD2
DNA: TGTGCCACCAGTGATTTGAGGGCTAGCGGTTACTCCTACAATGAGCAGTACTTC
CDR3: CATSDLRASGYSYNEQYF

V: TRBV4-3
size: few
J: TRBJ2-3
D: .
DNA: TGCGCCAGCAGCCAAGGGGTTGGGGCGCCGCCCACAGATACGCAGTATTTT
CDR3: CASSQGVGAPPTDTQYF

V: TRBV14
size: .
J: TRBJ1-1
D: TRBD1
DNA: TGTGCCGGCAGCCAGTTTGGACAGGGGTCGAACACTGAAGCTTTCTTT
CDR3: CAGSQFGQGSNTEAFF

V: TRBV6-4
size: .
J: TRBJ2-1
D: .
DNA: TGTGCCAGCAGCCGGGACGGCGAGTACAATGAGCAGTTCTTC
CDR3: CASSRDGEYNEQFF

V: TRBV12-3/TRBV12-4
size: few
J: TRBJ2-2
D: .
DNA: TGTGCCAGCAGTTTGATCTTAACCGGGGAGCTGTTTTTT
CDR3: CASSLILTGELFF

V: TRBV18
size: .
J: TRBJ2-3
D: TRBD1
DNA: TGTGCCAGCTCAAGAATTGACAGGGGGCTCGCAGATACGCAGTATTTT
CDR3: CASSRIDRGLADTQYF

V: TRBV12-3/TRBV12-4
size: .
J: TRBJ2-7
D: TRBD2
DNA: TGTGCCAGCTGCTGCGGGAGGGCCAATGAGCAGTACTTC
CDR3: CASCCGRANEQYF

V: TRBV7-9
size: .
J: TRBJ1-1
D: .
DNA: TGTGCCAGCAGGGATCTCCGGGCCAAGCAGGGGTTGACCACTGAAGCTTTCTTT
CDR3: CASRDLRAKQGLTTEAFF

V: TRBV7-7
size: .
J: TRBJ2-1
D: .
DNA: TGTGCTAGCAGCTTTTCCGAGACCCAGTTCTTC
CDR3: CASSFSETQFF

V: TRBV7-9
size: .
J: TRBJ1-1
D: .
DNA: TGTGCCAGCAGCTTAGAACCAGGAGTCTCTGAAGCTTTCTTT
CDR3: CASSLEPGVSEAFF

V: TRBV9
size: .
J: TRBJ2-5
D: .
DNA: TGTGCCAGCAGCGTAAAGGGTTGGCAGACAGAGACCCAGTACTTC
CDR3: CASSVKGWQTETQYF

V: TRBV6-5
size: few
J: TRBJ2-1
D: .
DNA: TGTGCCAGCAGTTACGGACACCTAAGCTCCTACAATGAGCAGTTCTTC
CDR3: CASSYGHLSSYNEQFF

V: TRBV29-1
size: few
J: TRBJ1-1
D: .
DNA: TGCAGCGTTAGGCGGGGGCCTAGCACTGAAGCTTTCTTT
CDR3: CSVRRGPSTEAFF

V: TRBV4-3
size: .
J: TRBJ2-7
D: .
DNA: TGCGCCAGCAGCCAAGCAGCTCAAACCTACGAGCAGTACTTC
CDR3: CASSQAAQTYEQYF

V: TRBV12-3/TRBV12-4
size: .
J: TRBJ1-3
D: .
DNA: TGTGCCAGCACCTTCTCAGGGGAAATTGGAAACACCATATATTTT
CDR3: CASTFSGEIGNTIYF

V: TRBV2
size: .
J: TRBJ2-3
D: TRBD2
DNA: TGTGCCAGCAGTGAAGAGGGTAGCGGGAGATACCATACGCAGTATTTT
CDR3: CASSEEGSGRYHTQYF

V: TRBV27
size: .
J: TRBJ2-7
D: TRBD1
DNA: TGTGCCGGCAGTTTATGGGCAGGGGGCAGGTCCTACGAGCAGTACTTC
CDR3: CAGSLWAGGRSYEQYF